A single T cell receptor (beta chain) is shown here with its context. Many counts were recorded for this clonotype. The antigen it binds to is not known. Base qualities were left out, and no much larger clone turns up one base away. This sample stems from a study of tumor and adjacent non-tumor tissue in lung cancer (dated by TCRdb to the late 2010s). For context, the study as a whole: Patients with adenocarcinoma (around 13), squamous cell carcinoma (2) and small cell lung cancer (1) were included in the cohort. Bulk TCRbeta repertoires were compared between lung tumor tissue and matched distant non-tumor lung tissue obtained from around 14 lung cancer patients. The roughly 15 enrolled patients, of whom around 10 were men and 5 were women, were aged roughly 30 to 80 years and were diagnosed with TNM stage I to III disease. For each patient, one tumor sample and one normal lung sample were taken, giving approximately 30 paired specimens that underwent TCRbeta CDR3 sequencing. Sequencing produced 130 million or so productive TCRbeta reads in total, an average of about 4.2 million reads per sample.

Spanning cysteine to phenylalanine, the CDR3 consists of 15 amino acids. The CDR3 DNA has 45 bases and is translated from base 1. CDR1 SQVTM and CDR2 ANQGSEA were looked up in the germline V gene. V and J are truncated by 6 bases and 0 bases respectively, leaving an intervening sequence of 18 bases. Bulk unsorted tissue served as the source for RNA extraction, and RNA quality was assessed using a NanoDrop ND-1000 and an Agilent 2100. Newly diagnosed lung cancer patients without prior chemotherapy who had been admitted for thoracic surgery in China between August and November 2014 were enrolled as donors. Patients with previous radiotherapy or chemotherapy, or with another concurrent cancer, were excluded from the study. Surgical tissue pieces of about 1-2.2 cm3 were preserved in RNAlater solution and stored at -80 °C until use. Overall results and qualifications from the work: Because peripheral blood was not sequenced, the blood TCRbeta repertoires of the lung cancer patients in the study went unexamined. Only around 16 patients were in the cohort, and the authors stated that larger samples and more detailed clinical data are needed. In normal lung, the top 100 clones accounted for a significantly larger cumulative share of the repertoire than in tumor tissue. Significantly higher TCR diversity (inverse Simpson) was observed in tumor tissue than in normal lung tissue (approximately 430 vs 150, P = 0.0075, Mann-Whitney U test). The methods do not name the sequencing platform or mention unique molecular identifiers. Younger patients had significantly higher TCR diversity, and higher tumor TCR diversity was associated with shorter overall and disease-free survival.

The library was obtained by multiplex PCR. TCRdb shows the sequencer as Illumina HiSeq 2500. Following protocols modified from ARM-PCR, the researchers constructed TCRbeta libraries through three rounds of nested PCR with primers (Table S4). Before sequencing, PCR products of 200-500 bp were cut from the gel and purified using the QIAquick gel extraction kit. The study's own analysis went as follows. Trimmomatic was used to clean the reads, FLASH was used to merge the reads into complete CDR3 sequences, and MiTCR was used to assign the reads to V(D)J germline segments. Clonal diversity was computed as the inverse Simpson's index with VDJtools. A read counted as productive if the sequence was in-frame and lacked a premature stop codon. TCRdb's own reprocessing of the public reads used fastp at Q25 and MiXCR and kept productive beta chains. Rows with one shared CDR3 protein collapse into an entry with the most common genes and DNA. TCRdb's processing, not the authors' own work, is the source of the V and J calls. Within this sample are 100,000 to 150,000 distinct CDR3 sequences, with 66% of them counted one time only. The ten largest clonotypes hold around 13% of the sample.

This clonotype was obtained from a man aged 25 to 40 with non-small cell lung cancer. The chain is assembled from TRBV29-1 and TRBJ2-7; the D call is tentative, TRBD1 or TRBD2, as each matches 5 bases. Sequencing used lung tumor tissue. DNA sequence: TGCAGCGTCCTGGTGGGGGAGAGGGGCTCCTACGAGCAGTACTTC. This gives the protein CSVLVGERGSYEQYF.